The 14 T cell receptor beta chains in this list originate from one sample, sequenced in a study of blood T cell repertoires in COVID-19. Libraries were prepared by immunoSEQ multiplex PCR; TCRdb keeps only in-frame clonotypes and omits some of them. The sample contains about 85,000 clones, 80% to 85% of which appear only once. The sequencing sample was made of peripheral blood. Source of these receptors: a man aged 60 to 69 with acute or convalescent COVID-19.

J is TRBJ2-7 and V is TRBV6-6; 7 nucleotides align to TRBD2. The V and J ends lost 0 bases and 2 bases, in that order; junction bases with no gene match: 7. Germline CDR1 is MNHNY and CDR2 is SVGAGI (reference sequence). CDR3 length equals 16 residues. The CDR3 sequence is CASSYSGGRNTYEQYF. As DNA, the CDR3 is TGTGCCAGCAGTTACTCGGGGGGGAGGAACACCTACGAGCAGTACTTC.

This chain joins TRBV6-5 and TRBJ1-3; no clear D gene. The CDR3 contains 16 residues. Per the germline V gene, CDR1 is MNHEY and CDR2 is SVGAGI. Trimming removed 0 bases from V and 0 bases from J, with 9 bases in between. The CDR3, as DNA: TGTGCCAGCAGTTACTCGAGAATCTTCTCTGGAAACACCATATATTTT. This gives the protein CASSYSRIFSGNTIYF.

J is TRBJ1-1 and V is TRBV6-5, with D possibly TRBD1 on 5 matching bases. The CDR3 totals 13 residues. V shed 4 bases and J shed 5 bases, with 11 bases lying between them. The germline gives CDR1 MNHEY, CDR2 SVGAGI. For the CDR3, the DNA is TGTGCCAGCAGTTCGTACGGGGGTACTGAAGCTTTCTTT. Residues: CASSSYGGTEAFF.

This chain joins TRBV6-5 and TRBJ1-2, with TRBD1 identical over 9 bases. Germline V gives CDR1 MNHEY, CDR2 SVGAGI. The CDR3 contains 15 residues. Unmatched junction bases numbered 11, after V lost 4 bases and J lost 8 bases. The CDR3 loop is CASSLRTGQGRGYTF. CDR3 nucleotide sequence: TGTGCCAGCAGTTTACGGACGGGACAGGGAAGAGGCTACACCTTC.

The table lists this clone with a few counts. The chain uses TRBV29-1 and TRBJ2-7, with D unclear. The V end lost 7 bases, the J end lost 1 base, and 11 bases lay between the germline ends. The CDR3 length is 12 residues. Germline lookup yields CDR1 SQVTM and CDR2 ANQGSEA. CDR3 sequence (DNA): TGCAGCGCCACGGGTCAGTCCTACGAGCAGTACTTC. Translated: CSATGQSYEQYF.

The CDR3 reads CTSSQGKLAGLTYEQYF. The CDR3 nucleotides are TGCACCAGCAGCCAAGGGAAACTAGCGGGCCTAACCTACGAGCAGTACTTC. The chain recombines TRBV1 with TRBJ2-7; the D segment call TRBD2 is taken from the table without a DNA check. TRBV1 is flagged as a pseudogene. The CDR3 contains 17 residues.

The V and J genes are TRBV18 and TRBJ1-2, with 10 bases aligning to TRBD1. J was trimmed by 3 bases and V by 4 bases; bases with no gene match: 8. Germline lookup yields CDR1 KGHSH and CDR2 LQKENI. The CDR3 sequence is 16 residues long. The CDR3 coding sequence is TGTGCCAGCTCACAACGGACAGGGGGGGATTACTATGGCTACACCTTC. Protein sequence: CASSQRTGGDYYGYTF.

This clone has more than one count but fewer than ten. V gene TRBV9 combines with J gene TRBJ1-1, with D unclear. V was trimmed by 4 bases and J by 0 bases, leaving 10 bases between them. This CDR3 spans 14 amino acids. Germline V CDR1 and CDR2: SGDLS, YYNGEE. This chain's CDR3 is CASSLNYLNTEAFF. The CDR3 DNA sequence: TGTGCCAGCAGCCTCAACTATCTGAACACTGAAGCTTTCTTT.

This clone was picked up a small number of times. The chain employs TRBV6-5 and TRBJ1-5, with 12 bases aligning to TRBD1. V lost 5 bases and J lost 8; bases outside the gene matches: 7. Looked up from germline, CDR1 is MNHEY and CDR2 is SVGAGI. The CDR3 loop spans 15 amino acids. CDR3 sequence reads: CASSIRGQGAKPQHF. In nucleotides, the CDR3 is TGTGCCAGCAGTATCCGGGGACAGGGGGCTAAGCCCCAGCATTTT.

CDR3 in DNA: TGTGCCAGCAGCGTCTTGGGGACAGGGGGTACCGGGGAGCTGTTTTTT. Protein sequence: CASSVLGTGGTGELFF. The chain employs TRBV7-3 and TRBJ2-2; 11 bases match TRBD1. In germline, CDR1 is SGHTA, CDR2 FQGTGA. Trimming at V came to 5 bases and at J to 5 bases, leaving 7 bases not matched to a gene. This CDR3 comprises 16 residues.

This sequence joins TRBV7-9 and TRBJ2-1; possible D gene TRBD2, 5 bases. This CDR3 has 15 residues. V was shortened by 0 bases and J by 6 bases, with 12 bases between the two germline ends. The germline CDR1 and CDR2 sequences are SEHNR and FQNEAQ (reference sequence). CDR3 region: CASSLAGLSLNEQFF. CDR3 nucleotides: TGTGCCAGCAGCTTAGCCGGACTGAGCCTCAATGAGCAGTTCTTC.

The chain has TRBV30 and TRBJ1-3; no clear D. Germline lookup yields CDR1 GTSNPN and CDR2 SVGIG (reference sequence). V was cut by 0 bases and J by 0 bases, with 15 bases left in between. The CDR3 loop spans 17 amino acids. The CDR3 DNA follows: TGTGCCTGGAGTGTACACAGAGGGAAGAGCTCTGGAAACACCATATATTTT. Translated: CAWSVHRGKSSGNTIYF.

The V call is TRBV25-1, the J call TRBJ1-1; D uncertain. The CDR3 has 15 amino acids. The germline gives CDR1 MGHDK, CDR2 SYGVNS. V shed 1 base and J shed 4 bases, with 13 bases lying between them. CDR3 sequence (DNA): TGTGCCAGCAGTGAATCCCGGGAGGGCAGCACTGAAGCTTTCTTT. It encodes CASSESREGSTEAFF.

This clone was counted only a few times. The chain links TRBV11-3 to TRBJ2-1, with TRBD1 matching 8 bases. The CDR3 extends over 16 amino acids. The ends lost 5 bases at V and 1 base at J; junction bases unmatched: 7. Germline V gene lookup returns CDR1 SGHNT and CDR2 YENEEA. The CDR3 nucleotides are TGTGCCAGCAGCGCGCGACAGGGGCATTCCTACAATGAGCAGTTCTTC. Encoded protein: CASSARQGHSYNEQFF.